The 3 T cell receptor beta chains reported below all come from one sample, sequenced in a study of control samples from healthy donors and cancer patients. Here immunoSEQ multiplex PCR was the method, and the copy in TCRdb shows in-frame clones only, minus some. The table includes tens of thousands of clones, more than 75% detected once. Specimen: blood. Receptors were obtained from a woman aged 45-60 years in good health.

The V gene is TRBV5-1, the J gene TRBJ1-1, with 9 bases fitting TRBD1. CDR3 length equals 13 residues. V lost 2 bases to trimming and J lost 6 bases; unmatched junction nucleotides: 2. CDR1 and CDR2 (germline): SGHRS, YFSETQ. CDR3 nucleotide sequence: TGCGCCAGCAGCTTCACAGGGGGCGCTGAAGCTTTCTTT. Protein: CASSFTGGAEAFF.

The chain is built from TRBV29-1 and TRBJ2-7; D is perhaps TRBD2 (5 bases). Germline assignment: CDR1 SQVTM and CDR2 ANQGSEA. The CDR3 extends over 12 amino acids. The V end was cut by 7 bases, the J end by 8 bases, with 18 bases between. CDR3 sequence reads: CSGTGPNGKQYF. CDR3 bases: TGCAGCGGTACCGGGCCCAACGGGAAGCAGTACTTC.

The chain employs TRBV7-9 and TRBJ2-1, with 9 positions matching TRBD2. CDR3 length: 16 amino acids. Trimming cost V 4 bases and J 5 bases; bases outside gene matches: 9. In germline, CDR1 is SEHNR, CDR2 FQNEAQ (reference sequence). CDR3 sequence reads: CASSSLAGEVNNEQFF. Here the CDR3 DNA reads TGTGCCAGCAGCTCGTTAGCGGGAGAGGTCAACAATGAGCAGTTCTTC.